A selection of T cell receptor beta chains follows, all from one sample in a study of shared clonotypes between healthy human individuals. The method was immunoSEQ multiplex PCR; TCRdb's version includes in-frame clones alone and lacks a portion of them. Of 2,500,000 or so clones in the sample, 93% are singletons; the top ten hold roughly 0.36%. The sample comprised naive CD4+ T cells from PBMCs. These receptors all come from a man aged 18 to 29 in good health. Some clones in this sample may be carry-over from other donors' samples. The CDR3 runs from the conserved cysteine through the conserved F or W. Fields, in order: D gene, clone size, V gene, J gene, CDR3 protein, CDR3 DNA. The D gene is left open where the match is weak. A row's size may be missing; if present it is once, few, many or a size class.

d_call: NA; clone_size: NA; v_call: TRBV27; j_call: TRBJ2-7; cdr3_aa: CASSLGGTVWGEQYF; cdr3_nt: TGTGCCAGCAGTTTAGGCGGGACTGTCTGGGGTGAGCAGTACTTC
d_call: TRBD1; clone_size: NA; v_call: TRBV5-1; j_call: TRBJ2-2; cdr3_aa: CASSLVGRTGPTGELFF; cdr3_nt: TGCGCCAGCAGCTTGGTGGGGCGGACAGGCCCCACCGGGGAGCTGTTTTTT
d_call: NA; clone_size: NA; v_call: TRBV21-1; j_call: TRBJ1-1; cdr3_aa: CASSKALAGGTNTEAFF; cdr3_nt: TGTGCCAGCAGCAAAGCGTTAGCAGGGGGGACGAACACTGAAGCTTTCTTT
d_call: NA; clone_size: few; v_call: TRBV4-1; j_call: TRBJ1-1; cdr3_aa: CASSQDPTGLEAFF; cdr3_nt: TGCGCCAGCAGCCAAGACCCCACAGGACTTGAAGCTTTCTTT
d_call: NA; clone_size: NA; v_call: TRBV28; j_call: TRBJ2-6; cdr3_aa: CASRLGASGANVLTF; cdr3_nt: TGTGCCAGCAGGCTCGGGGCATCTGGGGCCAACGTCCTGACTTTC
d_call: NA; clone_size: NA; v_call: TRBV19; j_call: TRBJ2-3; cdr3_aa: CASSMSRTGRKRDTQYF; cdr3_nt: TGTGCCAGTAGTATGAGCCGGACGGGTAGAAAAAGGGATACGCAGTATTTT
d_call: NA; clone_size: NA; v_call: TRBV10-1; j_call: TRBJ2-5; cdr3_aa: CASSGQVQETQYF; cdr3_nt: TGCGCCAGCAGTGGGCAGGTTCAAGAGACCCAGTACTTC
d_call: NA; clone_size: NA; v_call: TRBV19; j_call: TRBJ2-2; cdr3_aa: CASSLSTGELFF; cdr3_nt: TGTGCCAGTAGTCTCTCCACCGGGGAGCTGTTTTTT
d_call: NA; clone_size: NA; v_call: TRBV29-1; j_call: TRBJ1-1; cdr3_aa: CSVAQGSGTEAFF; cdr3_nt: TGCAGCGTTGCCCAGGGTTCGGGGACTGAAGCTTTCTTT
d_call: TRBD1; clone_size: NA; v_call: TRBV7-8; j_call: TRBJ2-1; cdr3_aa: CASRGAGGYNEQFF; cdr3_nt: TGTGCCAGCAGGGGGGCAGGGGGCTACAATGAGCAGTTCTTC
d_call: NA; clone_size: NA; v_call: TRBV5-6; j_call: TRBJ1-2; cdr3_aa: CASSPLTDYYNYGYTF; cdr3_nt: TGTGCCAGCAGCCCACTCACAGACTACTATAACTATGGCTACACCTTC
d_call: NA; clone_size: NA; v_call: TRBV5-1; j_call: TRBJ2-1; cdr3_aa: CASSLVPQNEQFF; cdr3_nt: TGCGCCAGCAGCTTGGTTCCCCAAAATGAGCAGTTCTTC
d_call: TRBD1; clone_size: NA; v_call: TRBV7-3; j_call: TRBJ2-5; cdr3_aa: CASSLQGAWEETQYF; cdr3_nt: TGTGCCAGCAGCTTACAGGGGGCTTGGGAAGAGACCCAGTACTTC
d_call: TRBD2; clone_size: NA; v_call: TRBV11-3; j_call: TRBJ2-1; cdr3_aa: CASSGSTYEQFF; cdr3_nt: TGTGCCTCAAGCGGGAGTACGTATGAGCAGTTCTTC
d_call: TRBD1; clone_size: NA; v_call: TRBV5-4; j_call: TRBJ2-1; cdr3_aa: CASSQAGTGGDEQFF; cdr3_nt: TGTGCCAGCAGCCAGGCAGGGACAGGGGGAGATGAGCAGTTCTTC
d_call: NA; clone_size: NA; v_call: TRBV4-2; j_call: TRBJ2-3; cdr3_aa: CASSQEVRATDTQYF; cdr3_nt: TGTGCCAGCAGCCAAGAAGTACGGGCGACAGATACGCAGTATTTT
d_call: TRBD1; clone_size: NA; v_call: TRBV5-1; j_call: TRBJ2-3; cdr3_aa: CASSLTGGASDTQYF; cdr3_nt: TGCGCCAGCAGCTTGACAGGGGGCGCCTCAGATACGCAGTATTTT
d_call: NA; clone_size: once; v_call: TRBV6-4; j_call: TRBJ1-4; cdr3_aa: CASGVRGKFATNEKLFF; cdr3_nt: TGTGCCAGCGGGGTGAGGGGCAAATTTGCAACTAATGAAAAACTGTTTTTT
d_call: NA; clone_size: NA; v_call: TRBV19; j_call: TRBJ2-5; cdr3_aa: CASSIASAGSETQYF; cdr3_nt: TGTGCCAGTAGTATCGCGTCGGCAGGGTCAGAGACCCAGTACTTC
d_call: NA; clone_size: NA; v_call: TRBV4-1; j_call: TRBJ2-4; cdr3_aa: CASSHTPPSRNIQYF; cdr3_nt: TGCGCCAGCAGCCATACTCCGCCATCACGGAACATTCAGTACTTC
d_call: NA; clone_size: NA; v_call: TRBV9; j_call: TRBJ1-1; cdr3_aa: CASSVLQWVTEAFF; cdr3_nt: TGTGCCAGCAGCGTACTCCAGTGGGTAACTGAAGCTTTCTTT
d_call: TRBD1; clone_size: NA; v_call: TRBV6-5; j_call: TRBJ2-7; cdr3_aa: CASNPLGTGGFEQYF; cdr3_nt: TGTGCCAGCAACCCCCTCGGGACAGGGGGCTTCGAGCAGTACTTC
d_call: TRBD1; clone_size: NA; v_call: TRBV5-1; j_call: TRBJ1-1; cdr3_aa: CASTQTGTTEAFF; cdr3_nt: TGCGCCAGCACCCAGACAGGGACAACTGAAGCTTTCTTT
d_call: TRBD1; clone_size: NA; v_call: TRBV6-4; j_call: TRBJ1-2; cdr3_aa: CASSEGPVWTGVYGYTF; cdr3_nt: TGTGCCAGCAGTGAGGGGCCCGTGTGGACAGGGGTCTATGGCTACACCTTC
d_call: TRBD2; clone_size: NA; v_call: TRBV15; j_call: TRBJ2-1; cdr3_aa: CATSRDTSGSDEQFF; cdr3_nt: TGTGCCACCAGCAGAGACACTAGCGGGAGCGATGAGCAGTTCTTC
d_call: NA; clone_size: NA; v_call: TRBV6-6; j_call: TRBJ2-3; cdr3_aa: CASTPGGVQTDTQYF; cdr3_nt: TGTGCCAGCACCCCAGGGGGGGTCCAGACAGATACGCAGTATTTT
d_call: TRBD1; clone_size: NA; v_call: TRBV5-1; j_call: TRBJ2-5; cdr3_aa: CASSLGLGTAVQQYF; cdr3_nt: TGCGCCAGCAGCTTGGGGTTGGGGACAGCGGTGCAGCAGTACTTC
d_call: TRBD2; clone_size: NA; v_call: TRBV11-2; j_call: TRBJ2-7; cdr3_aa: CASSLPRLAIYEQYF; cdr3_nt: TGTGCCAGCAGCTTACCCCGACTAGCAATCTACGAGCAGTACTTC
d_call: NA; clone_size: NA; v_call: TRBV5-1; j_call: TRBJ2-5; cdr3_aa: CASSWAVQGETQYF; cdr3_nt: TGCGCCAGCAGCTGGGCGGTCCAGGGGGAGACCCAGTACTTC
d_call: TRBD1; clone_size: NA; v_call: TRBV5-1; j_call: TRBJ2-5; cdr3_aa: CASSPVAGGEETQYF; cdr3_nt: TGCGCCAGCAGCCCCGTGGCAGGGGGCGAGGAGACCCAGTACTTC
d_call: TRBD1; clone_size: NA; v_call: TRBV7-2; j_call: TRBJ2-2; cdr3_aa: CASSLFGTGATGELFF; cdr3_nt: TGTGCCAGCAGCTTATTTGGGACAGGGGCCACCGGGGAGCTGTTTTTT
d_call: NA; clone_size: NA; v_call: TRBV20-1; j_call: TRBJ1-1; cdr3_aa: CSAPDSYEAFF; cdr3_nt: TGCAGTGCCCCCGACAGTTATGAAGCTTTCTTT
d_call: TRBD1; clone_size: NA; v_call: TRBV6-6; j_call: TRBJ1-5; cdr3_aa: CASSPGQGKNQPQHF; cdr3_nt: TGTGCCAGCAGCCCGGGACAGGGGAAAAATCAGCCCCAGCATTTT
d_call: TRBD2; clone_size: NA; v_call: TRBV7-7; j_call: TRBJ2-1; cdr3_aa: CASSPGLAVNNEQFF; cdr3_nt: TGTGCCAGCAGCCCAGGACTAGCGGTGAACAATGAGCAGTTCTTC
d_call: NA; clone_size: NA; v_call: TRBV30; j_call: TRBJ1-2; cdr3_aa: CAWSVGGKHGYTF; cdr3_nt: TGTGCCTGGAGTGTTGGTGGGAAGCATGGCTACACCTTC
d_call: NA; clone_size: NA; v_call: TRBV7-6; j_call: TRBJ2-5; cdr3_aa: CASSLGRATQETQYF; cdr3_nt: TGTGCCAGCAGCCTAGGCAGGGCTACTCAAGAGACCCAGTACTTC
d_call: TRBD1; clone_size: NA; v_call: TRBV18; j_call: TRBJ2-7; cdr3_aa: CASSPFRDRGHEQYF; cdr3_nt: TGTGCCAGCTCGCCCTTCCGGGACAGGGGCCACGAGCAGTACTTC
d_call: TRBD2; clone_size: NA; v_call: TRBV9; j_call: TRBJ2-1; cdr3_aa: CASSALAGRDNEQFF; cdr3_nt: TGTGCCAGCAGCGCACTAGCGGGGAGGGACAATGAGCAGTTCTTC
d_call: NA; clone_size: NA; v_call: TRBV5-1; j_call: TRBJ1-1; cdr3_aa: CASSLAGSNTEAFF; cdr3_nt: TGCGCCAGCAGCTTGGCTGGGTCGAACACTGAAGCTTTCTTT
d_call: NA; clone_size: NA; v_call: TRBV6-6; j_call: TRBJ2-7; cdr3_aa: CASSYSPRGTDEQYF; cdr3_nt: TGTGCCAGCAGTTACTCCCCTCGGGGGACAGACGAGCAGTACTTC
d_call: NA; clone_size: NA; v_call: TRBV11-3; j_call: TRBJ1-6; cdr3_aa: CASSSGFNNSPLHF; cdr3_nt: TGTGCCAGCAGCTCAGGATTTAATAATTCACCCCTCCACTTT
d_call: NA; clone_size: NA; v_call: TRBV7-3; j_call: TRBJ1-1; cdr3_aa: CASSPRSGLGTEAFF; cdr3_nt: TGTGCCAGCAGCCCCAGGTCAGGGTTGGGCACTGAAGCTTTCTTT
d_call: TRBD1; clone_size: NA; v_call: TRBV2; j_call: TRBJ1-4; cdr3_aa: CASTGTGYEKLFF; cdr3_nt: TGTGCCAGCACAGGGACAGGGTATGAAAAACTGTTTTTT
d_call: NA; clone_size: once; v_call: TRBV28; j_call: TRBJ1-2; cdr3_aa: CASGTPGYGYTF; cdr3_nt: TGTGCCAGCGGTACCCCGGGCTATGGCTACACCTTC
d_call: NA; clone_size: NA; v_call: TRBV10-3; j_call: TRBJ1-4; cdr3_aa: CAISRITNEKLFF; cdr3_nt: TGTGCCATCAGTAGAATAACTAATGAAAAACTGTTTTTT
d_call: NA; clone_size: NA; v_call: TRBV19; j_call: TRBJ2-7; cdr3_aa: CASSILDGSSYEQYF; cdr3_nt: TGTGCCAGTAGTATCCTTGACGGGAGCTCCTACGAGCAGTACTTC
d_call: NA; clone_size: once; v_call: TRBV5-1; j_call: TRBJ2-5; cdr3_aa: CASSLVGGDAVSQYF; cdr3_nt: TGCGCCAGCAGCTTGGTAGGGGGGGACGCAGTATCCCAGTACTTC
d_call: NA; clone_size: NA; v_call: TRBV6-1; j_call: TRBJ2-7; cdr3_aa: CASSEQLASYEQYF; cdr3_nt: TGTGCCAGCAGTGAACAATTAGCCTCCTACGAGCAGTACTTC
d_call: TRBD1; clone_size: NA; v_call: TRBV30; j_call: TRBJ2-1; cdr3_aa: CAWTPGQVGNEQFF; cdr3_nt: TGTGCCTGGACACCGGGACAGGTAGGCAATGAGCAGTTCTTC
d_call: TRBD1; clone_size: NA; v_call: TRBV11-3; j_call: TRBJ2-5; cdr3_aa: CASSPDRGQETQYF; cdr3_nt: TGTGCCAGCAGCCCGGACAGGGGGCAAGAGACCCAGTACTTC
d_call: NA; clone_size: NA; v_call: TRBV6-1; j_call: TRBJ1-1; cdr3_aa: CASSEEGRLNTEAFF; cdr3_nt: TGTGCCAGCAGTGAGGAGGGACGGCTGAACACTGAAGCTTTCTTT
d_call: TRBD2; clone_size: NA; v_call: TRBV4-1; j_call: TRBJ2-7; cdr3_aa: CASSLGGPGLAGVGNF; cdr3_nt: TGCGCCAGCAGCCTAGGGGGGCCGGGACTAGCGGGAGTTGGGAACTTC
d_call: NA; clone_size: once; v_call: TRBV9; j_call: TRBJ2-7; cdr3_aa: CASSFGGTPHEQYF; cdr3_nt: TGTGCCAGCAGCTTCGGAGGGACCCCCCACGAGCAGTACTTC
d_call: NA; clone_size: NA; v_call: TRBV4-3; j_call: TRBJ2-7; cdr3_aa: CASSQEGGGFPTYEQYF; cdr3_nt: TGCGCCAGCAGCCAAGAAGGTGGGGGGTTTCCCACCTACGAGCAGTACTTC
d_call: TRBD1; clone_size: NA; v_call: TRBV6-4; j_call: TRBJ2-2; cdr3_aa: CASSGQGAQAGELFF; cdr3_nt: TGTGCCAGCAGCGGACAGGGGGCGCAAGCCGGGGAGCTGTTTTTT
d_call: NA; clone_size: NA; v_call: TRBV19; j_call: TRBJ1-2; cdr3_aa: CASSKPGHPNYGYTF; cdr3_nt: TGTGCCAGTAGTAAGCCGGGACATCCTAACTATGGCTACACCTTC
d_call: TRBD2; clone_size: NA; v_call: TRBV30; j_call: TRBJ2-7; cdr3_aa: CAWRDSGSAAYEQYF; cdr3_nt: TGTGCCTGGAGAGATAGCGGGAGCGCTGCCTACGAGCAGTACTTC